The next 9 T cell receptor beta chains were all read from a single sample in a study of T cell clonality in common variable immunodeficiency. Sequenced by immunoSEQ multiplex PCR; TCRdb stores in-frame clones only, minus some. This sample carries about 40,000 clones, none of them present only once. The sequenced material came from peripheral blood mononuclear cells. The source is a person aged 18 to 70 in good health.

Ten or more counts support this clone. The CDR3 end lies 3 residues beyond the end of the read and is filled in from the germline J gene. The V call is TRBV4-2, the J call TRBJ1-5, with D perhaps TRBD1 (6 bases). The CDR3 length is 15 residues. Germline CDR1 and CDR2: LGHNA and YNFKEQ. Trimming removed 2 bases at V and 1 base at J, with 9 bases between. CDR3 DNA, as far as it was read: TGTGCCAGCAGCCAAACCGACAGGAGCAATCAGCCC. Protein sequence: CASSQTDRSNQP. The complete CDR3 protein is CASSQTDRSNQPQHF.

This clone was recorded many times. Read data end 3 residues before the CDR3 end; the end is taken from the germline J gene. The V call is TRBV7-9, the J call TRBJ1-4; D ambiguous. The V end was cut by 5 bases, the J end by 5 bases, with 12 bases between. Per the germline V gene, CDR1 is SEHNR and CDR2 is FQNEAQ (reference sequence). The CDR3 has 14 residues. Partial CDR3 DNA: TGTGCCAGCAGCCGTACGCCGGGGAATGAAAAA. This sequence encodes CASSRTPGNEK. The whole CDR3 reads CASSRTPGNEKLFF. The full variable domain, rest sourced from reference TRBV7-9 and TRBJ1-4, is DTGVSQNPRHKITKRGQNVTFRCDPISEHNRLYWYRQTLGQGPEFLTYFQNEAQLEKSRLLSDRFSAERPKGSFSTLEIQRTEQGDSAMYLCASSRTPGNEKLFFGSGTQLSVL.

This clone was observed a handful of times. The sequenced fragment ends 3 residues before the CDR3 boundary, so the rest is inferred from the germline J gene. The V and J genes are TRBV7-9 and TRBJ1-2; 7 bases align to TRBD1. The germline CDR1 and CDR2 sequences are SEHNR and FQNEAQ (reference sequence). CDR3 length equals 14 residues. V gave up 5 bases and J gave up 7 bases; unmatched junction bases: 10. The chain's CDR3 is CASSRTQGNGGYTF. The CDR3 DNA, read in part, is TGTGCCAGCAGCCGCACACAGGGGAACGGTGGC. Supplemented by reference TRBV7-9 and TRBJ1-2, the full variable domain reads DTGVSQNPRHKITKRGQNVTFRCDPISEHNRLYWYRQTLGQGPEFLTYFQNEAQLEKSRLLSDRFSAERPKGSFSTLEIQRTEQGDSAMYLCASSRTQGNGGYTFGSGTRLTVV.

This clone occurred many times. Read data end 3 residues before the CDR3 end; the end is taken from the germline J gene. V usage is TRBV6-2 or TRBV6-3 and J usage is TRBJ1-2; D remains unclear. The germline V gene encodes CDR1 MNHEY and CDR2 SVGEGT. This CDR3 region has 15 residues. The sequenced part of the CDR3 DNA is TGTGCCAGCAATCAGCGGGAGCAACCCCATCTCGGT. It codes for CASNQREQPHLG. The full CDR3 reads CASNQREQPHLGYTF.

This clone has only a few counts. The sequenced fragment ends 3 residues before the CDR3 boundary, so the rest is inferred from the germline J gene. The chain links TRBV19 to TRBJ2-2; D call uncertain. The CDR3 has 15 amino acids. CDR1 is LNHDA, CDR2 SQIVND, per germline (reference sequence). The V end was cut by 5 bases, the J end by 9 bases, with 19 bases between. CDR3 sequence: CASSPLRVEARELFF. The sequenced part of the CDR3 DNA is TGTGCCAGTAGTCCCCTAAGGGTCGAAGCCAGGGAG.

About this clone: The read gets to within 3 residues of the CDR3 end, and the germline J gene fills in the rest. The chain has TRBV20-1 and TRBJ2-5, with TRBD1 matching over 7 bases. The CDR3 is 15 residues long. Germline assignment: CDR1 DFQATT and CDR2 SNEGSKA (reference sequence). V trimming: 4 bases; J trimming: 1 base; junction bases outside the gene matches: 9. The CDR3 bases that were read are TGCAGTGCTATGGCGCCCGGGACAGCCCAAGAGACC. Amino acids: CSAMAPGTAQET. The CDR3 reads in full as CSAMAPGTAQETQYF.

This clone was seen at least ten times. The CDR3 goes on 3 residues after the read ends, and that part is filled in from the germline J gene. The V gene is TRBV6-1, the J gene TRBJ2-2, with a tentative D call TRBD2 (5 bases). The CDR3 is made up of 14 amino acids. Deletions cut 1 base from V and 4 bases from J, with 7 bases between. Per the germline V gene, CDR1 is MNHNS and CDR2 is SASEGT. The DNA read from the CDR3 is TGTGCCAGCAGTGAAGGGAGCGGCACCGGGGAG. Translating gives CASSEGSGTGE. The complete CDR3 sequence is CASSEGSGTGELFF.

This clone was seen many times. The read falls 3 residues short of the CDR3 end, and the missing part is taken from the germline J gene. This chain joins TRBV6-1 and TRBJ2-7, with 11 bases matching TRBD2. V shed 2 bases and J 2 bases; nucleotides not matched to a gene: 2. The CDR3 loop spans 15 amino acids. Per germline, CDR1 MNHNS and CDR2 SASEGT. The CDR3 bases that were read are TGTGCCAGCAGTGAAATAGCGGGAGGGCCCTACGAG. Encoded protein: CASSEIAGGPYE. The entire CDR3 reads CASSEIAGGPYEQYF.

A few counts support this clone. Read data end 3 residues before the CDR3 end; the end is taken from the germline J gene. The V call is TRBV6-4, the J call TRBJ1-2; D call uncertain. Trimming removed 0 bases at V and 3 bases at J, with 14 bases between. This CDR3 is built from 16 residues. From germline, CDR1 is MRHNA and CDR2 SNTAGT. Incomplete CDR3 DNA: TGTGCCAGCAGTGACTCGAACTCAGCGACCTACTATGGC. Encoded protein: CASSDSNSATYYG. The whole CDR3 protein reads CASSDSNSATYYGYTF.